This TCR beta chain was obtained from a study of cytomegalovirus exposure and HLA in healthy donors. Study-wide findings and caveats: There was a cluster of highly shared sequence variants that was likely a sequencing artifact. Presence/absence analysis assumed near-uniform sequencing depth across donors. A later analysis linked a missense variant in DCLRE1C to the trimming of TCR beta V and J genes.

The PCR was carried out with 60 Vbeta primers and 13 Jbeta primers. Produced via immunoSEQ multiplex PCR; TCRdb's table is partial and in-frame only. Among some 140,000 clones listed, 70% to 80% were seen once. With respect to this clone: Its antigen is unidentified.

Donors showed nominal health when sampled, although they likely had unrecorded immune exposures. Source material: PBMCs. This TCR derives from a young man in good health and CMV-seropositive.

The DNA of the CDR3 is TGTGCCAGCAGCCTCCTAGCGGGCACAGATACGCAGTATTTT. It is translated as CASSLLAGTDTQYF. The gene calls are TRBV27 and TRBJ2-3; the match to TRBD2 covers 7 bases. The V and J ends lost 6 bases and 1 base, in that order; junction bases with no gene match: 4. The CDR3 contains 14 residues. The germline V gene has CDR1 MNHEY and CDR2 SMNVEV (reference sequence).